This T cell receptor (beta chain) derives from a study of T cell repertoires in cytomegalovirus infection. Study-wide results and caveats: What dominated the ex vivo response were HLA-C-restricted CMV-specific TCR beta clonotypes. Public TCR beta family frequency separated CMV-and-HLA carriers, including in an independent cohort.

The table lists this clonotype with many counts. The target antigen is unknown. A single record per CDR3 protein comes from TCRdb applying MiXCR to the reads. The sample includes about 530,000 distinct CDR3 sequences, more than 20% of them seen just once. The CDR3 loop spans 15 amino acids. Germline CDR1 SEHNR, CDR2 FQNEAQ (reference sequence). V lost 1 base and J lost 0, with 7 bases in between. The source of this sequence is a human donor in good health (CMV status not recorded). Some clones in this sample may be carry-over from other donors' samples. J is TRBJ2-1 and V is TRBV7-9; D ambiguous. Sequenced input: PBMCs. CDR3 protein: CASSLGVRSYNEQFF. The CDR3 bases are TGTGCCAGCAGCTTAGGAGTTCGCTCCTACAATGAGCAGTTCTTC.